The 25 T cell receptor beta chains below were found in one sample sequenced in a study of T-cell reconstitution after alpha-beta-depleted transplantation in children. Construction of the TCRbeta library involved unique molecular identifiers. TCRdb reprocessed the PCR reads with MiXCR, giving one entry per CDR3 protein. Here the sample spans almost 500,000 distinct CDR3 sequences, roughly an eighth being singletons. The sample was PBMCs from the stem cell graft donor, taken from the stem cell graft. The receptors originated from a human donor who donated a stem cell graft to a child with combined immunodeficiency.

This clonotype was found a few times. The V gene is TRBV28, the J gene TRBJ2-5; perhaps TRBD1 as D (5 bases). CDR3 size: 13 residues. Trimming left V 2 bases short and J 5 bases short, with 9 bases between. Germline-derived CDR1 and CDR2 are MDHEN and SYDVKM. The CDR3: CASSLLGRETQYF. CDR3 coding DNA: TGTGCCAGCAGTTTACTGGGGCGGGAGACCCAGTACTTC.

This clonotype occurred a few times. This chain joins TRBV4-3 and TRBJ1-3, with unresolved D. CDR1 and CDR2 (germline): LGHNA, YSLEER. The ends were cut back, 0 bases at V and 2 bases at J, with 8 bases in the middle. The CDR3 contains 15 residues. DNA for the CDR3: TGCGCCAGCAGCCAAGACTACGGAGCTGGAAACACCATATATTTT. It translates to CASSQDYGAGNTIYF.

This chain uses TRBV5-8 with TRBJ1-5; 7 nucleotides match TRBD1. Germline V gene lookup returns CDR1 SGHTS and CDR2 YDEGEE. The V gene end was trimmed by 2 bases and the J gene end by 2 bases; junction bases not matched to a gene: 7. This CDR3 has 16 amino acids. The chain's CDR3 is CASSFYSGTGNQPQHF. CDR3 DNA: TGTGCCAGCAGCTTCTATTCCGGGACAGGCAATCAGCCCCAGCATTTT.

This clonotype was seen many times. This chain uses TRBV6-5 with TRBJ1-3; no clear D. Germline CDR1 and CDR2: MNHEY and SVGAGI. The V and J ends lost 6 bases and 0 bases respectively, with 12 bases between them. CDR3 length equals 15 residues. Here the CDR3 DNA reads TGTGCCAGCAGATCTGTGGGAGGCTCTGGAAACACCATATATTTT. Translation: CASRSVGGSGNTIYF.

The chain recombines TRBV12-3 or TRBV12-4 with TRBJ1-5, with TRBD1 identical over 9 bases. The junction had 8 bases not matched to a gene; V was cut back by 5 bases and J by 6 bases. This CDR3 region has 15 residues. The CDR3 bases are TGTGCCAGCAGTCAAACAGGGGGCAGGGGTCAGCCCCAGCATTTT. It encodes CASSQTGGRGQPQHF.

This chain links TRBV6-2 or TRBV6-3 with TRBJ2-1; D possibly uses TRBD1 or TRBD2 (5 bases each). V lost 2 bases to trimming and J lost 7 bases, with 9 bases between them. Germline values: CDR1 MNHEY, CDR2 SVGEGT. The CDR3 runs to 13 residues. CDR3 nucleotide sequence: TGTGCCAGCAGTTACAGAGGGGCGAATGAGCAGTTCTTC. Amino acids: CASSYRGANEQFF.

This clonotype has more than one count but fewer than ten. J is TRBJ2-7 and V is TRBV18, with D possibly being TRBD2 (7 bases). The CDR3 is made up of 12 amino acids. Per germline, CDR1 KGHSH and CDR2 LQKENI. Deletions cut 8 bases from V and 5 bases from J, with 13 bases between. The DNA of the CDR3 is TGTGCCAGCGGACTAGGGGGAAACGAGCAGTACTTC. Protein: CASGLGGNEQYF.

This clonotype was observed a few times. This chain joins TRBV12-3 or TRBV12-4 and TRBJ1-5; D unresolved. The CDR3 loop spans 14 amino acids. V was trimmed by 1 base and J by 0 bases, leaving 4 bases between them. In DNA, the CDR3 is TGTGCCAGCAGTTTAGACAGTAGCAATCAGCCCCAGCATTTT. Translation: CASSLDSSNQPQHF.

Ten or more counts support this clonotype. The chain combines TRBV20-1 with TRBJ2-7; the D is unclear. The CDR3 is 15 residues long. Trimming shortened V by 4 bases and J by 1 base, and 17 bases separated the two germline ends. CDR1 is DFQATT and CDR2 is SNEGSKA in the germline V gene (reference sequence). Here the CDR3 DNA reads TGCAGTGCTAACCCCAGCGCGCAGCTTTCCTACGAGCAGTACTTC. Its translation is CSANPSAQLSYEQYF.

The chain is built from TRBV10-3 and TRBJ1-1; D is possibly TRBD1 (5 bases). V lost 10 bases and J 1 base, leaving 13 bases between the germline ends. Germline V lookup: CDR1 ENHRY, CDR2 SYGVKD. The CDR3 sequence is 13 residues long. The CDR3 protein is CATRDLQNTEAFF. CDR3 nucleotides: TGTGCCACCAGGGACTTACAGAACACTGAAGCTTTCTTT.

This clonotype showed up just a few times. J is TRBJ1-6 and V is TRBV6-1; 7 bases fit TRBD1. The length of the CDR3 is 16 residues. The ends lost 7 bases at V and 6 bases at J; junction bases unmatched: 12. Germline V gives CDR1 MNHNS, CDR2 SASEGT. CDR3 DNA: TGTGCCAGCACCATGGGGCTGGGACAGCCTAATTCACCCCTCCACTTT. As protein: CASTMGLGQPNSPLHF.

The V call is TRBV7-3, the J call TRBJ2-1, with D possibly TRBD2 on 6 matching bases. The CDR3 runs 13 residues. Germline CDR1 reads SGHTA; CDR2 reads FQGTGA. Trimming cost V 6 bases and J 7 bases, with 13 bases left between them. The CDR3 protein is CASSRDSGNEQFF. In DNA, the CDR3 is TGTGCCAGCAGTCGGGACTCCGGGAATGAGCAGTTCTTC.

The chain links TRBV27 to TRBJ1-5; D possibly corresponds to TRBD1 (5 bases). With 5 bases removed from V and 4 bases from J, the gap between germline ends came to 18 bases. The CDR3 length is 16 residues. The V gene's germline CDR1 is MNHEY and CDR2 SMNVEV (reference sequence). Here the CDR3 reads CASSKYRRPLNQPQHF. CDR3 sequence (DNA): TGTGCCAGCAGTAAGTACAGGCGGCCACTTAATCAGCCCCAGCATTTT.

The gene calls are TRBV7-2 and TRBJ2-7; 12 bases fit TRBD1. V gave up 5 bases and J gave up 9 bases; unmatched junction bases: 8. Per germline, CDR1 SGHTA and CDR2 FQGNSA. The CDR3 consists of 14 residues. The CDR3 bases are TGTGCCAGCAGCCCAGGGACAGGGGGCGCAGGGCAGTACTTC. The encoded protein is CASSPGTGGAGQYF.

Many counts were recorded for this clonotype. V gene TRBV5-1 combines with J gene TRBJ1-1; TRBD1 is a possible D gene (5 bases). This CDR3 contains 12 residues. Germline V gives CDR1 SGHRS, CDR2 YFSETQ. The ends were cut back, 3 bases at V and 6 bases at J, with 9 bases in the middle. CDR3: CASSSQGPEAFF. DNA of the CDR3: TGCGCCAGCAGCTCTCAGGGACCTGAAGCTTTCTTT.

This clonotype has a handful of counts. The gene calls are TRBV20-1 and TRBJ1-4, with TRBD1 matching over 9 bases. The V segment lost 6 bases and the J segment 8 bases; nucleotides outside the gene matches: 19. This CDR3 is 17 amino acids long. The V gene's germline CDR1 is DFQATT and CDR2 SNEGSKA (reference sequence). CDR3 region: CSAEIVDRGTGQEKLFF. The CDR3, as DNA: TGCAGTGCCGAGATCGTGGACAGGGGAACAGGCCAGGAAAAACTGTTTTTT.

This clonotype came up many times. The chain has TRBV4-2 and TRBJ1-5; no firm D call. The germline gives CDR1 LGHNA, CDR2 YNFKEQ. The CDR3 loop spans 14 amino acids. V shed 0 bases and J shed 0 bases, with 3 bases lying between them. In DNA, the CDR3 is TGTGCCAGCAGCCAAGACCATAGCAATCAGCCCCAGCATTTT. As protein: CASSQDHSNQPQHF.

The chain couples TRBV20-1 to TRBJ1-1; a weak D match, TRBD1 (5 bases). CDR1 and CDR2 (germline): DFQATT, SNEGSKA (reference sequence). Trimming stripped 1 base from V and 1 base from J, with 7 bases between. The CDR3 consists of 13 residues. For the CDR3, the DNA is TGCAGTGCTAGAGTCGGGGGGAACACTGAAGCTTTCTTT. This codes for CSARVGGNTEAFF.

This clonotype has ten or more counts. The chain uses TRBV4-1 and TRBJ2-1; D uncertain. Trimming took 1 base from V and 6 from J, leaving 4 bases between them. Germline V CDR1 and CDR2: MGHRA, YSYEKL. CDR3 length: 12 residues. Written as DNA, the CDR3 is TGCGCCAGCAGCCAAGGGGCCAATGAGCAGTTCTTC. Its protein is CASSQGANEQFF.

This clonotype came up a few times. V and J are TRBV6-2 or TRBV6-3 and TRBJ2-1; possibly TRBD2 for D (6 bases). Trimming took 5 bases from V and 8 from J, leaving 16 bases between them. Germline CDR1 and CDR2: MNHEY and SVGEGT. This CDR3 contains 14 residues. CDR3 protein: CASSPDGGEDEQFF. As DNA, the CDR3 is TGTGCCAGCAGTCCTGATGGAGGGGAGGATGAGCAGTTCTTC.

The chain has TRBV2 and TRBJ2-1; 11 bases match TRBD2. Trimming cost V 6 bases and J 0 bases; bases outside gene matches: 7. CDR1 SNHLY and CDR2 FYNNEI come from the germline V gene. The CDR3 sequence is 17 residues long. DNA for the CDR3: TGTGCCAGCAGATTAGCGGGAGGGCCCTACTCCTACAATGAGCAGTTCTTC. Translating gives CASRLAGGPYSYNEQFF.

This clonotype has a count of ten or more. The CDR3 region is CASSQGTDSSYEQYF. CDR3 DNA: TGTGCCAGCAGCCAAGGGACAGATAGCTCCTACGAGCAGTACTTC. This chain connects TRBV4-2 to TRBJ2-7; TRBD1 might be the D (6 bases). The CDR3 has 15 amino acids. Germline CDR1 reads LGHNA; CDR2 reads YNFKEQ. V was pared by 1 base and J by 0 bases, with 10 bases between.

The J gene is TRBJ2-7, the V gene TRBV7-9; TRBD2 agrees at 7 bases. The germline gives CDR1 SEHNR, CDR2 FQNEAQ (reference sequence). The CDR3 loop spans 13 amino acids. J gave up 7 bases and V 6 bases, and 9 bases lay outside the gene matches. The CDR3 reads CASSFGGTGEQYF. CDR3 DNA: TGTGCCAGCAGTTTCGGGGGGACGGGTGAGCAGTACTTC.

There are a few counts of this clonotype. J is TRBJ2-7 and V is TRBV7-2, with D possibly TRBD2 on 7 matching bases. The germline CDR1 and CDR2 sequences are SGHTA and FQGNSA. V was shortened by 7 bases and J by 2 bases, with 18 bases between the two germline ends. This CDR3 has 15 amino acids. Here the CDR3 DNA reads TGTGCCAGCAACCCGGGGGGCGGGGCCGCCTACGAGCAGTACTTC. This codes for CASNPGGGAAYEQYF.

This clonotype was seen many times. The chain links TRBV12-3 or TRBV12-4 to TRBJ1-1, with D hard to call. Trimming pared 6 bases from V and 1 base from J, leaving 12 bases between. The CDR3 is 14 amino acids. The CDR3 spells CASSNKGANTEAFF. The CDR3 nucleotides read TGTGCCAGCAGCAATAAGGGTGCGAACACTGAAGCTTTCTTT.